These 9 T cell receptor beta chains came from one sample sequenced in a study of glioma-infiltrating T cells after dendritic cell vaccination. The data were produced by immunoSEQ multiplex PCR, yet TCRdb's version contains in-frame clones alone and is incomplete. The table lists about 3,100 clones, nearly 80% of them singletons. This sample comprised tumor tissue, obtained before dendritic cell vaccination. Receptors were obtained from a human donor with glioblastoma.

The V call is TRBV7-9, the J call TRBJ1-1; no clear D gene. Germline V gene data show CDR1 as SEHNR and CDR2 as FQNEAQ (reference sequence). The CDR3 spans 15 residues. Trimming removed 1 base from V and 4 bases from J, with 13 bases in between. The CDR3 bases are TGTGCCAGCAGCTTAGGCGGGGTCTTGGGCACTGAAGCTTTCTTT. This codes for CASSLGGVLGTEAFF.

The chain employs TRBV15 and TRBJ2-3, with D perhaps TRBD2 (6 bases). Germline assignment: CDR1 LNHNV and CDR2 YYDKDF (reference sequence). This CDR3 has 16 residues. V gave up 1 base and J gave up 2 bases, with 13 bases separating them. In nucleotides, the CDR3 is TGTGCCACCAGCAGAGCGGGGGTGGGCCCCACAGATACGCAGTATTTT. It specifies CATSRAGVGPTDTQYF.

The rearrangement links TRBV19 to TRBJ2-3; the match to TRBD1 covers 7 bases. From germline, CDR1 is LNHDA and CDR2 SQIVND (reference sequence). This CDR3 is built from 11 residues. Trimming took 5 bases from V and 9 from J; bases not matched to a gene: 2. CDR3 region: CASSATGTQYF. In DNA, the CDR3 is TGTGCCAGTAGTGCGACAGGGACGCAGTATTTT.

This chain connects TRBV9 to TRBJ1-6; D is unresolved. Trimming removed 0 bases at V and 1 base at J, with 8 bases between. This CDR3 region has 16 residues. Looked up from germline, CDR1 is SGDLS and CDR2 is YYNGEE. CDR3 DNA sequence: TGTGCCAGCAGCGTAGATGTCGCGTCCTATAATTCACCCCTCCACTTT. Translating gives CASSVDVASYNSPLHF.

This rearrangement joins TRBV10-1 to TRBJ2-7; D is ambiguous. CDR1 is WNHNN, CDR2 SYGVQD, per germline (reference sequence). The V gene lost 0 bases and the J gene lost 0 bases, with 6 bases spanning the gap. This CDR3 spans 14 amino acids. CDR3 residues: CASSESLSSYEQYF. CDR3 sequence (DNA): TGCGCCAGCAGTGAGTCCCTATCCTCCTACGAGCAGTACTTC.

This rearrangement joins TRBV27 to TRBJ2-3; TRBD2 agrees at 12 bases. CDR1 and CDR2 (germline): MNHEY, SMNVEV (reference sequence). The V segment lost 5 bases and the J segment 6 bases; nucleotides outside the gene matches: 18. This CDR3 has 19 residues. CDR3 bases: TGTGCCAGCAGTCTAAGGTCCCCGGGACTAGCGGGCCTCCTGGATACGCAGTATTTT. This encodes CASSLRSPGLAGLLDTQYF.

Here the CDR3 DNA reads TGTGCCAGCAGTGTGACTAGCGGGGGACGCTCCTACGAGCAGTACTTC. It codes for CASSVTSGGRSYEQYF. The chain carries TRBV6-1 and TRBJ2-5; 12 bases fit TRBD2. The J call may be mistaken, given a closer DNA end match to TRBJ2-7. There are 16 residues in the CDR3. The germline gives CDR1 MNHNS, CDR2 SASEGT.

V is TRBV5-8 and J is TRBJ2-7; a weak D match, TRBD1 (6 bases). The germline CDR1 and CDR2 sequences are SGHTS and YDEGEE. The CDR3 length is 14 residues. V shed 0 bases and J shed 3 bases, with 10 bases lying between them. The CDR3 spells CASSLGQGIYEQYF. In DNA form, the CDR3 reads TGTGCCAGCAGCTTGGGGCAGGGGATCTACGAGCAGTACTTC.

This clone was seen only a few times. The rearrangement joins TRBV6-5 to TRBJ1-1; D remains ambiguous. Trimming stripped 0 bases from V and 1 base from J, with 9 bases between. This CDR3 comprises 15 residues. Germline CDR1 reads MNHEY; CDR2 reads SVGAGI. The CDR3 protein is CASSYSRTRNTEAFF. The DNA of the CDR3 is TGTGCCAGCAGTTACTCACGAACAAGGAACACTGAAGCTTTCTTT.